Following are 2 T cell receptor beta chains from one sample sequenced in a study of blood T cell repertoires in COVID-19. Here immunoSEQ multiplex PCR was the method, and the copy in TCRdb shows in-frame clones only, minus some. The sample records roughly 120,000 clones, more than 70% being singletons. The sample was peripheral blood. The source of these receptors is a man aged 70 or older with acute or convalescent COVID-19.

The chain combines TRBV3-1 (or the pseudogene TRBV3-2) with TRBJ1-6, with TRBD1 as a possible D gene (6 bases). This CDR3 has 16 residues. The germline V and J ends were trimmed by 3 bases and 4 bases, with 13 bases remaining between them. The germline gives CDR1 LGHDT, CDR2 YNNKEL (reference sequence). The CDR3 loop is CASSHGGAQYNSPLHF. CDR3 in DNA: TGTGCCAGCAGCCACGGGGGGGCGCAGTATAATTCACCCCTCCACTTT.

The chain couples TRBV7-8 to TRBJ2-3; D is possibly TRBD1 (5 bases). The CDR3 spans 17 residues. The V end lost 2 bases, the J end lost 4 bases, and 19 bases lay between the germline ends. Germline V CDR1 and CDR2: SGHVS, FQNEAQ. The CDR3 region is CASSLTGAGPPADTQYF. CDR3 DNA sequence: TGTGCCAGCAGCTTAACCGGCGCAGGGCCTCCCGCAGATACGCAGTATTTT.